The entry below gives a single TCR beta chain sequence along with its context. The data stem from a study of Graves' ophthalmopathy and Graves' hyperthyroidism. Germline V gene sequence: CDR1 LGHNA, CDR2 YNFKEQ. CDR3 length: 16 residues. Trimming cost V 2 bases and J 7 bases, with 17 bases left between them. The study amplified TCR beta CDR3 regions using RNA transcripts. In the first round, RT-PCR was carried out with HTBI primers, and a multiplex PCR formed the second round. Via MiXCR, TCRdb re-called the multiplex PCR reads, giving one row per CDR3 protein. In the table there are approximately 700,000 distinct CDR3 sequences, about two fifths of which are singletons.

The V and J genes are TRBV4-2 and TRBJ1-4; the D gene is possibly TRBD1 (5 bases). This clonotype originated in an adult man with Graves' ophthalmopathy. The specimen was peripheral blood. The CDR3 sequence is CASSQNRGRAREKLFF. CDR3 in DNA: TGTGCCAGCAGCCAAAATCGCGGCAGGGCGCGTGAAAAACTGTTTTTT.